The T cell receptor (beta chain) under discussion was sequenced for a study of cytomegalovirus exposure and HLA in healthy donors. Study in general: From HLA-typed donors, an early data release held 70 million to 95 million unique TCRs.

60 Vbeta and 13 Jbeta primers were used in PCR. The assay was immunoSEQ multiplex PCR, and TCRdb's table has in-frame clones only and misses some. The profile covers more than 110,000 clones, with 80% appearing a single time and about 5% taken by the ten largest. General study results and limits: TCR association rates varied by HLA locus in a later analysis, with DRB1 highest and HLA-C lowest.

This clone appeared once. Its antigen is not identified. J lost 3 bases, V lost 2 bases, and 6 bases had no gene match. This CDR3 comprises 15 residues. Looked up from germline, CDR1 is SGHNT and CDR2 is YYREEE (reference sequence). Sequences were obtained from PBMCs. This TCR derives from a male donor in good health and CMV-seronegative. This chain links TRBV5-4 with TRBJ2-7, with TRBD2 matching 9 bases. CDR3 loop: CASSLSGGHNYEQYF. The CDR3 nucleotides read TGTGCCAGCAGCTTAAGCGGGGGGCACAACTACGAGCAGTACTTC.